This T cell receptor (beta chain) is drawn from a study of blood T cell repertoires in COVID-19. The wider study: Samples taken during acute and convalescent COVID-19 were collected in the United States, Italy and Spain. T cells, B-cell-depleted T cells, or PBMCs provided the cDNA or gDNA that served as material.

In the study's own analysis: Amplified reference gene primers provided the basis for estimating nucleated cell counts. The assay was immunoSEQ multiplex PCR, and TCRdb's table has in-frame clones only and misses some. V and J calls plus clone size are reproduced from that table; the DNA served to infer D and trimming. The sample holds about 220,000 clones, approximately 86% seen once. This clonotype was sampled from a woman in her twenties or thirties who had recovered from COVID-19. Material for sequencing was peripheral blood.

The CDR3 sequence: CASSSQGRKNYEQYF. CDR3 nucleotide sequence: TGTGCCAGCAGCTCGCAGGGGCGGAAGAACTACGAGCAGTACTTC. The V gene is TRBV7-9, the J gene TRBJ2-7, with D perhaps TRBD1 (6 bases). The V end lost 4 bases, the J end lost 3 bases, and 16 bases lay between the germline ends. Per the germline V gene, CDR1 is SEHNR and CDR2 is FQNEAQ (reference sequence). The CDR3 loop spans 15 amino acids.